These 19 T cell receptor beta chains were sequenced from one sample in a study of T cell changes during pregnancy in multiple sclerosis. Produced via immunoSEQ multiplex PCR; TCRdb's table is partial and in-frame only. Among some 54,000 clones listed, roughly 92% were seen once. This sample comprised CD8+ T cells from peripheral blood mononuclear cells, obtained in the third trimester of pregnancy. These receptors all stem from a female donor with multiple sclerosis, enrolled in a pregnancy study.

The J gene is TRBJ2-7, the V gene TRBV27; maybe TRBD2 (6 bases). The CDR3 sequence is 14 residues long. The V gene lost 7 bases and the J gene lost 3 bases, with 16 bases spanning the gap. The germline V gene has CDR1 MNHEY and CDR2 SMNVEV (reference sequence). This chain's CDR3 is CASTPGPGVYEQYF. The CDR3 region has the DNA TGTGCCAGCACTCCAGGTCCGGGGGTCTACGAGCAGTACTTC.

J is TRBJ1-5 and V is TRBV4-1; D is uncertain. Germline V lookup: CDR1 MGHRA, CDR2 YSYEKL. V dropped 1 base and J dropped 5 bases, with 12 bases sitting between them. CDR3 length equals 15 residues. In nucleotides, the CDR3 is TGCGCCAGCAGCCAAGGGGTCACAGTTCATCAGCCCCAGCATTTT. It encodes CASSQGVTVHQPQHF.

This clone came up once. CDR3 in amino acids: CASSQARAASGNTIYF. CDR3 DNA: TGTGCCAGCAGCCAAGCGAGGGCAGCCTCTGGAAACACCATATATTTT. The gene calls are TRBV4-2 and TRBJ1-3, with D unclear. The CDR3 contains 16 residues. Trimming left V 1 base short and J 0 bases short, with 10 bases between. Germline CDR1 reads LGHNA; CDR2 reads YNFKEQ.

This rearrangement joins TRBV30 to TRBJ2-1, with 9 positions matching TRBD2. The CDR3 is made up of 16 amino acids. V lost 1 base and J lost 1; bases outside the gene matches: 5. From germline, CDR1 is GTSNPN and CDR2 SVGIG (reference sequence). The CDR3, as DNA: TGTGCCTGGAGTGGCTCTAGCGGGATTTCCTACAATGAGCAGTTCTTC. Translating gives CAWSGSSGISYNEQFF.

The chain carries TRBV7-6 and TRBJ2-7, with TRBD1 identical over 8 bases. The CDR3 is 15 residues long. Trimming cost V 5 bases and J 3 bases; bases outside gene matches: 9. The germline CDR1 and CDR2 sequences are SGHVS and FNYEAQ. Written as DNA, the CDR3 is TGTGCCAGCAGCCCCACAGGGGGGTCTTTCTACGAGCAGTACTTC. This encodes CASSPTGGSFYEQYF. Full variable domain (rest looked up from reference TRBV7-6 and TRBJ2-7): GAGVSQSPRYKVTKRGQDVALRCDPISGHVSLYWYRQALGQGPEFLTYFNYEAQQDKSGLPNDRFSAERPEGSISTLTIQRTEQRDSAMYRCASSPTGGSFYEQYFGPGTRLTVT.

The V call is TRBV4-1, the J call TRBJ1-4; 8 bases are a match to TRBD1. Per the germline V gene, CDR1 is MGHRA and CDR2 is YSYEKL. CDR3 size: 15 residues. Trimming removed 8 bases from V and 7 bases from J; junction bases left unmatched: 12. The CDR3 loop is CASHAPGTGTEKLFF. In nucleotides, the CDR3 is TGCGCCAGCCATGCCCCCGGGACAGGAACTGAAAAACTGTTTTTT.

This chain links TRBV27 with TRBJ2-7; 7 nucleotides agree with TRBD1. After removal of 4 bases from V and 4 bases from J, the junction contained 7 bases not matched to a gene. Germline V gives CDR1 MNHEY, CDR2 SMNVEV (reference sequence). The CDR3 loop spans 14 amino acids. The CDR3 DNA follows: TGTGCCAGCAGTTGGGACAGCCGAAGATACGAGCAGTACTTC. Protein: CASSWDSRRYEQYF.

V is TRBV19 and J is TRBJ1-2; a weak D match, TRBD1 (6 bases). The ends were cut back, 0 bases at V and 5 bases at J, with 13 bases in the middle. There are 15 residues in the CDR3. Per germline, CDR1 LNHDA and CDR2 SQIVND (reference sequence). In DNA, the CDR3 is TGTGCCAGTAGTATAGATACAGGGCCTCTTTATGGCTACACCTTC. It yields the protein CASSIDTGPLYGYTF.

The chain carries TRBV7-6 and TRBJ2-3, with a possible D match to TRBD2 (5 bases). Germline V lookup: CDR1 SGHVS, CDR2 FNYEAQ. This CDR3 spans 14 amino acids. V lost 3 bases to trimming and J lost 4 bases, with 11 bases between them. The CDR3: CASSFGAGADTQYF. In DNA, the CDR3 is TGTGCCAGCAGCTTTGGCGCGGGCGCAGATACGCAGTATTTT.

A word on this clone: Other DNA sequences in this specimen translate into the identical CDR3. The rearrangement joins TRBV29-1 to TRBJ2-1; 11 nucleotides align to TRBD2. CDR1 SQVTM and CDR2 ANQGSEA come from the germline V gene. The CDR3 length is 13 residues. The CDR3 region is CSTFTSGRGEQFF. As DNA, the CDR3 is TGCAGTACTTTCACTAGCGGGAGAGGTGAGCAGTTCTTC.

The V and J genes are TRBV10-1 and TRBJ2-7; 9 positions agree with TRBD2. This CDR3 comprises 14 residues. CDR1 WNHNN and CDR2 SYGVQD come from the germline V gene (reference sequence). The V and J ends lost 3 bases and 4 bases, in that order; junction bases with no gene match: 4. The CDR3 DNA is TGCGCCAGCAGTGAAGGGACTAGCCCTTACGAGCAGTACTTC. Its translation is CASSEGTSPYEQYF.

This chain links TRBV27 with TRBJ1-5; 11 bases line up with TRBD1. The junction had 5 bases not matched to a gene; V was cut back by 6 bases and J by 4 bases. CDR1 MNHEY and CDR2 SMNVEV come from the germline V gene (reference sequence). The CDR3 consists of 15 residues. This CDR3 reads CASSGGTGGNQPQHF. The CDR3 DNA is TGTGCCAGCAGCGGCGGGACAGGGGGTAATCAGCCCCAGCATTTT.

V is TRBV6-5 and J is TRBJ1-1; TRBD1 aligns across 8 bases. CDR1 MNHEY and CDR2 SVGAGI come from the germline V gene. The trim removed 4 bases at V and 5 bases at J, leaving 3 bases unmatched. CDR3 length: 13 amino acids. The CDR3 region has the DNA TGTGCCAGCAGTTGGACAGGGAGGACTGAAGCTTTCTTT. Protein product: CASSWTGRTEAFF.

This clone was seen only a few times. The CDR3: CASSETLAATDTQYF. Here the CDR3 DNA reads TGTGCCAGCAGTGAAACACTAGCGGCCACAGATACGCAGTATTTT. The rearrangement links TRBV6-4 to TRBJ2-3; 8 bases line up with TRBD2. The length of the CDR3 is 15 residues. The V gene's germline CDR1 is MRHNA and CDR2 SNTAGT. V dropped 3 bases and J dropped 2; count of bases not matched to a gene: 4.

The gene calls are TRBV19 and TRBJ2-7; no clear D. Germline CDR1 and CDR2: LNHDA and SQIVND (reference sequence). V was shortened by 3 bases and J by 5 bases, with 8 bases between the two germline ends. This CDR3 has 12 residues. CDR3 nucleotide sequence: TGTGCCAGTAGTATCCGCCCTAACGAGCAGTACTTC. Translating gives CASSIRPNEQYF.

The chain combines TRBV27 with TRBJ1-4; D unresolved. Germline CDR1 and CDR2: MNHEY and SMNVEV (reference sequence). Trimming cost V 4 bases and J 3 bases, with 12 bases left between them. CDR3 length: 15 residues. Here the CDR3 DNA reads TGTGCCAGCAGTTCCCTACAGAACTCTAATGAAAAACTGTTTTTT. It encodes CASSSLQNSNEKLFF.

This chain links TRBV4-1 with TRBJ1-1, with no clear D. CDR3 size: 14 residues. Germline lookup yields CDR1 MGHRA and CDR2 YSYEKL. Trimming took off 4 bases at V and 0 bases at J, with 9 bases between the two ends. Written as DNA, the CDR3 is TGCGCCAGCAGCCCCACGACACTGAACACTGAAGCTTTCTTT. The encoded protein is CASSPTTLNTEAFF.

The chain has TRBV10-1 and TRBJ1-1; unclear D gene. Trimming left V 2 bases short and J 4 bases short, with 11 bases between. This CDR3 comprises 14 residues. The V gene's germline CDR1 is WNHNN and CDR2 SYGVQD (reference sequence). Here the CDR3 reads CASSEDFMGTEAFF. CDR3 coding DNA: TGCGCCAGCAGTGAGGACTTCATGGGCACTGAAGCTTTCTTT.

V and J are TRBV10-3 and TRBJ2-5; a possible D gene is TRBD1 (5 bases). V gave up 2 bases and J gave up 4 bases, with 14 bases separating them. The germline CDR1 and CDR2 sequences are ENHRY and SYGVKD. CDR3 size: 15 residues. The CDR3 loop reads CAISEQGPLGETQYF. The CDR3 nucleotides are TGTGCCATCAGTGAGCAGGGCCCACTGGGAGAGACCCAGTACTTC.